A selection of T cell receptor beta chains follows, all from one sample in a study of blood T cell repertoires in COVID-19. Assay: immunoSEQ multiplex PCR; the TCRdb copy retains only in-frame clones and omits some. The table lists approximately 270,000 clones, approximately 86% of them singletons. Material: peripheral blood. These receptor sequences come from a man aged 40-49 years with active or convalescent COVID-19. Each CDR3 is given with its conserved first and last residue. D genes are given only for firm matches. Some rows have no size entry. The others give once, few or many, or a class for an expanded clone.

j_call: TRBJ2-5; clone_size: once; d_call: TRBD1; v_call: TRBV24-1; cdr3_nt: TGTGCCACCAGTGATTTAGGCCAGGGGGTGTCAGAGACCCAGTACTTC; cdr3_aa: CATSDLGQGVSETQYF
j_call: TRBJ1-1; clone_size: NA; d_call: TRBD1; v_call: TRBV4-1; cdr3_nt: TGCGCCAGCAGCCAAGATCAGGGGGACGCTGAAGCTTTCTTT; cdr3_aa: CASSQDQGDAEAFF
j_call: TRBJ2-1; clone_size: NA; d_call: NA; v_call: TRBV9; cdr3_nt: TGTGCCAGCAGCGAGGGGGGGCAAGTCAATGAGCAGTTCTTC; cdr3_aa: CASSEGGQVNEQFF
j_call: TRBJ2-3; clone_size: NA; d_call: NA; v_call: TRBV6-1; cdr3_nt: TGTGCCAGCAGTGAACAACCTAGCCTCTCCGGAGATACGCAGTATTTT; cdr3_aa: CASSEQPSLSGDTQYF
j_call: TRBJ2-2; clone_size: NA; d_call: TRBD2; v_call: TRBV5-1; cdr3_nt: TGCGCCAGCAGCTTCGGACTAGCGGGGGCCTACACCGGGGAGCTGTTTTTT; cdr3_aa: CASSFGLAGAYTGELFF
j_call: TRBJ1-6; clone_size: NA; d_call: NA; v_call: TRBV6-1; cdr3_nt: TGTGCCAGCAGTGAGGACAGTAGGGGTTCACCCCTCCACTTT; cdr3_aa: CASSEDSRGSPLHF
j_call: TRBJ1-1; clone_size: NA; d_call: TRBD1; v_call: TRBV10-3; cdr3_nt: TGTGCCATCAGACCGACAGGGACTGAAGCTTTCTTT; cdr3_aa: CAIRPTGTEAFF
j_call: TRBJ2-2; clone_size: NA; d_call: NA; v_call: TRBV30; cdr3_nt: TGTGCCTGGAGTGGACAGAACACCGGGGAGCTGTTTTTT; cdr3_aa: CAWSGQNTGELFF
j_call: TRBJ1-1; clone_size: NA; d_call: TRBD1; v_call: TRBV2; cdr3_nt: TGTGCCAGCAGTAGCCAGGGGGTTAACACTGAAGCTTTCTTT; cdr3_aa: CASSSQGVNTEAFF
j_call: TRBJ2-7; clone_size: NA; d_call: TRBD1; v_call: TRBV14; cdr3_nt: TGTGCCAGCAGCCCCGGGCAGGGGGTGGGCGAGCAGTACTTC; cdr3_aa: CASSPGQGVGEQYF
j_call: TRBJ1-4; clone_size: NA; d_call: TRBD1; v_call: TRBV19; cdr3_nt: TGTGCCAGTAGTAAAGACAGGGTAACTAATGAAAAACTGTTTTTT; cdr3_aa: CASSKDRVTNEKLFF
j_call: TRBJ1-1; clone_size: NA; d_call: TRBD1; v_call: TRBV5-6; cdr3_nt: TGTGCCAGCAGCACTGGGACAGCCAATGAAGCTTTCTTT; cdr3_aa: CASSTGTANEAFF
j_call: TRBJ1-1; clone_size: NA; d_call: NA; v_call: TRBV6-1; cdr3_nt: TGTGCCAGCAGTGAATCTTTAAACACTGAAGCTTTCTTT; cdr3_aa: CASSESLNTEAFF
j_call: TRBJ2-3; clone_size: NA; d_call: NA; v_call: TRBV2; cdr3_nt: TGTGCCAGCAGTGAAGGGCTAGGGGGCACAGATACGCAGTATTTT; cdr3_aa: CASSEGLGGTDTQYF
j_call: TRBJ2-1; clone_size: once; d_call: TRBD1; v_call: TRBV2; cdr3_nt: TGTGCCAGCAATACAGGGGGCCAGGGGCAGTTCTTC; cdr3_aa: CASNTGGQGQFF
j_call: TRBJ1-2; clone_size: NA; d_call: NA; v_call: TRBV6-5; cdr3_nt: TGTGCCAGCAGGGGCGCGGGTGCGGGGGCAAGTGGCTACACCTTC; cdr3_aa: CASRGAGAGASGYTF
j_call: TRBJ1-2; clone_size: NA; d_call: TRBD1; v_call: TRBV19; cdr3_nt: TGTGCCAGTACTCTAAGGGGACAGTCAAGCTTC; cdr3_aa: CASTLRGQSSF
j_call: TRBJ2-1; clone_size: NA; d_call: TRBD2; v_call: TRBV5-1; cdr3_nt: TGCGCCAGCAGCTTGGGGCCTAGCGGGAGGGGGAATGAGCAGTTCTTC; cdr3_aa: CASSLGPSGRGNEQFF
j_call: TRBJ1-3; clone_size: NA; d_call: NA; v_call: TRBV2; cdr3_nt: TGTGCCAGCAGTGAAGCGGGGCAGGGGAACACCATATATTTT; cdr3_aa: CASSEAGQGNTIYF
j_call: TRBJ2-3; clone_size: NA; d_call: TRBD1; v_call: TRBV2; cdr3_nt: TGTGCCAGCAGTTTAGGGACAGGGGGCGCAGATACGCAGTATTTT; cdr3_aa: CASSLGTGGADTQYF
j_call: TRBJ2-1; clone_size: NA; d_call: TRBD2; v_call: TRBV30; cdr3_nt: TGTGCCTGGAACGGTCCGGGGGGGCGATCCTACAATGAGCAGTTCTTC; cdr3_aa: CAWNGPGGRSYNEQFF
j_call: TRBJ2-4; clone_size: NA; d_call: NA; v_call: TRBV2; cdr3_nt: TGTGCCAGCAAGGCTACAGGGAGTTACCTGAAAAACATTCAGTACTTC; cdr3_aa: CASKATGSYLKNIQYF
j_call: TRBJ1-6; clone_size: NA; d_call: TRBD1; v_call: TRBV28; cdr3_nt: TGTGCCAGCAGTTTGGGGGACAGGGGCCGCCTAACGTCCCTCCACTTT; cdr3_aa: CASSLGDRGRLTSLHF
j_call: TRBJ1-1; clone_size: few; d_call: NA; v_call: TRBV4-1; cdr3_nt: TGCGCCAGCAGGGGCATGAGGAATCAGGGCGGAGCTTTCTTT; cdr3_aa: CASRGMRNQGGAFF
j_call: TRBJ2-1; clone_size: NA; d_call: NA; v_call: TRBV3-1/TRBV3-2; cdr3_nt: TGTGCCAGCAGCCAACTCAAGCGGGTTGAGCAGTTCTTC; cdr3_aa: CASSQLKRVEQFF
j_call: TRBJ1-2; clone_size: NA; d_call: NA; v_call: TRBV19; cdr3_nt: TGTGCCAGTACCGAAAAGGACCGGGGCTATGGCTACACCTTC; cdr3_aa: CASTEKDRGYGYTF
j_call: TRBJ2-7; clone_size: NA; d_call: NA; v_call: TRBV5-6; cdr3_nt: TGTGCCAGCAGCTTGGAACCTGGGCACTCCTACGAGCAGTACTTC; cdr3_aa: CASSLEPGHSYEQYF
j_call: TRBJ2-7; clone_size: NA; d_call: TRBD2; v_call: TRBV15; cdr3_nt: TGTGCCACCAGCAGTGGTTCCGGGACTAGCGACGAGCAGTACTTC; cdr3_aa: CATSSGSGTSDEQYF
j_call: TRBJ2-1; clone_size: NA; d_call: TRBD1; v_call: TRBV9; cdr3_nt: TGTGCCAGCAGCGTAGTGGTGACAGGGGAGCAGTTCTTC; cdr3_aa: CASSVVVTGEQFF
j_call: TRBJ2-5; clone_size: NA; d_call: NA; v_call: TRBV21-1; cdr3_nt: TGTGCCAGCAGCAAAGAGACAGGGAAAGAGACCCAGTACTTC; cdr3_aa: CASSKETGKETQYF
j_call: TRBJ1-2; clone_size: NA; d_call: NA; v_call: TRBV29-1; cdr3_nt: TGCAGCGTCTTGGTAGCGGAGGGCTACACCTTC; cdr3_aa: CSVLVAEGYTF
j_call: TRBJ2-3; clone_size: NA; d_call: NA; v_call: TRBV6-5; cdr3_nt: TGTGCCAGCAGTTACTCCGAGGGTTTCACAGATACGCAGTATTTT; cdr3_aa: CASSYSEGFTDTQYF
j_call: TRBJ2-5; clone_size: NA; d_call: NA; v_call: TRBV5-4; cdr3_nt: TGTGCCAGCAGCCCATATGACAGGGAGGCGGAGACCCAGTACTTC; cdr3_aa: CASSPYDREAETQYF
j_call: TRBJ2-7; clone_size: once; d_call: NA; v_call: TRBV24-1; cdr3_nt: TGTGCCACCAGTGATGATGAAGCGAGATCTTACGAGCAGTACTTC; cdr3_aa: CATSDDEARSYEQYF
j_call: TRBJ2-1; clone_size: NA; d_call: TRBD2; v_call: TRBV7-3; cdr3_nt: TGTGCCAGCAGCTTTTACGGGGGGGCCATAAATGAGCAGTTCTTC; cdr3_aa: CASSFYGGAINEQFF
j_call: TRBJ2-3; clone_size: NA; d_call: TRBD2; v_call: TRBV5-1; cdr3_nt: TGCGCCAGCAGACTAGCGGGGCTAGATACGCAGTATTTT; cdr3_aa: CASRLAGLDTQYF
j_call: TRBJ2-5; clone_size: NA; d_call: NA; v_call: TRBV7-8; cdr3_nt: TGTGCCAGCAGCCCGAGGGAGACCCAGTACTTC; cdr3_aa: CASSPRETQYF
j_call: TRBJ2-1; clone_size: NA; d_call: NA; v_call: TRBV19; cdr3_nt: TGTGCCAGTACGGTAGCGGTGAGCTCCTACAATGAGCAGTTCTTC; cdr3_aa: CASTVAVSSYNEQFF
j_call: TRBJ2-1; clone_size: NA; d_call: TRBD2; v_call: TRBV5-6; cdr3_nt: TGTGCCAGCAGCTCAATCGGGGGGACCCACAATGAGCAGTTCTTC; cdr3_aa: CASSSIGGTHNEQFF
j_call: TRBJ2-7; clone_size: NA; d_call: NA; v_call: TRBV5-1; cdr3_nt: TGCGCCAGCAGCTTGGGGTCGGTCACCTACGAGCAGTACTTC; cdr3_aa: CASSLGSVTYEQYF
j_call: TRBJ1-5; clone_size: NA; d_call: NA; v_call: TRBV27; cdr3_nt: TGTGCCAGCAGGCCGCAGGGAGGAAATCAGCCCCAGCATTTT; cdr3_aa: CASRPQGGNQPQHF
j_call: TRBJ2-7; clone_size: NA; d_call: NA; v_call: TRBV2; cdr3_nt: TGTGCCAGCAGTGACAGGGAAGCCTACGAGCAGTACTTC; cdr3_aa: CASSDREAYEQYF
j_call: TRBJ1-2; clone_size: NA; d_call: NA; v_call: TRBV6-5; cdr3_nt: TGTGCCAGCTCCGAGGAGGGGCCTAACTATGGCTACACCTTC; cdr3_aa: CASSEEGPNYGYTF
j_call: TRBJ1-5; clone_size: NA; d_call: NA; v_call: TRBV9; cdr3_nt: TGTGCCAGCAGTCGTGACAGGTATAGCAATCAGCCCCAGCATTTT; cdr3_aa: CASSRDRYSNQPQHF
j_call: TRBJ1-5; clone_size: few; d_call: NA; v_call: TRBV19; cdr3_nt: TGTGCCAGTCTAAGGCAGGGTATCAGCAATCAGCCCCAGCATTTT; cdr3_aa: CASLRQGISNQPQHF
j_call: TRBJ2-1; clone_size: once; d_call: NA; v_call: TRBV12-3/TRBV12-4; cdr3_nt: TGTGCCAGCAGTTTCCCCCCGAATGAGCAGTTCTTC; cdr3_aa: CASSFPPNEQFF
j_call: TRBJ1-1; clone_size: NA; d_call: NA; v_call: TRBV5-1; cdr3_nt: TGCGCCAGCAGCTTGGAAGGGGATGGCACTGAAGCTTTCTTT; cdr3_aa: CASSLEGDGTEAFF
j_call: TRBJ2-4; clone_size: NA; d_call: TRBD2; v_call: TRBV7-8; cdr3_nt: TGTGCCAGCAGCCCCACGGGGGGGGCCATAGCCAAAAACATTCAGTACTTC; cdr3_aa: CASSPTGGAIAKNIQYF
j_call: TRBJ2-2; clone_size: NA; d_call: TRBD1; v_call: TRBV29-1; cdr3_nt: TGCAGCGTTGGAATTTCCGGGACAGACGCCGGGGAGCTGTTTTTT; cdr3_aa: CSVGISGTDAGELFF
j_call: TRBJ1-2; clone_size: NA; d_call: NA; v_call: TRBV25-1; cdr3_nt: TGTGCCAGCAGTGCAGGGACAAGCTACGGGGGCTACACCTTC; cdr3_aa: CASSAGTSYGGYTF
j_call: TRBJ1-6; clone_size: NA; d_call: TRBD1; v_call: TRBV9; cdr3_nt: TGTGCCAGCAGCGCTGGACAGGGTGGATCACCCCTCCACTTT; cdr3_aa: CASSAGQGGSPLHF
j_call: TRBJ2-5; clone_size: once; d_call: TRBD2; v_call: TRBV30; cdr3_nt: TGTGCCTGGAGTGGAACCGGTAGCGGGAGAGGTGGGGAGACCCAGTACTTC; cdr3_aa: CAWSGTGSGRGGETQYF
j_call: TRBJ1-2; clone_size: NA; d_call: TRBD1; v_call: TRBV24-1; cdr3_nt: TGTGCCACCAGTGACCGCGGGACAGGGGAATATGGCTACACCTTC; cdr3_aa: CATSDRGTGEYGYTF
j_call: TRBJ2-7; clone_size: NA; d_call: NA; v_call: TRBV7-9; cdr3_nt: TGTGCCAGCAGCTTAGGGGCCTCATCTTCCGAGCAGTACTTC; cdr3_aa: CASSLGASSSEQYF
j_call: TRBJ1-2; clone_size: few; d_call: TRBD1; v_call: TRBV29-1; cdr3_nt: TGCAGCGTTGAGTGGGGACAGGGTGGAGGCTACACCTTC; cdr3_aa: CSVEWGQGGGYTF
j_call: TRBJ2-2; clone_size: NA; d_call: TRBD2; v_call: TRBV7-8; cdr3_nt: TGTGCCAGCAGCTCGTCCCAGCGAGCGGGAGACACCGGGGAGCTGTTTTTT; cdr3_aa: CASSSSQRAGDTGELFF
j_call: TRBJ1-2; clone_size: NA; d_call: NA; v_call: TRBV3-1/TRBV3-2; cdr3_nt: TGTGCCAGCAGCCCAACAGAAAACTATGGCTACACCTTC; cdr3_aa: CASSPTENYGYTF
j_call: TRBJ1-1; clone_size: NA; d_call: TRBD1; v_call: TRBV5-1; cdr3_nt: TGCGCCAGCAGCTCACAGGGGGACACTGAAGCTTTCTTT; cdr3_aa: CASSSQGDTEAFF
j_call: TRBJ1-2; clone_size: NA; d_call: NA; v_call: TRBV12-5; cdr3_nt: TGTGCTAGTGGTTTACAGGTCGGTCGGGGGGACTATGGCTACACCTTC; cdr3_aa: CASGLQVGRGDYGYTF